This TCR beta chain was captured by sequencing in a study of neurological immune-mediated disorders. Overall study findings and caveats: The authors found no clinical or MRI feature associated with the multiple sclerosis repertoire cluster.

TCRdb analysed the 5' RACE reads with MiXCR anew, one entry per CDR3 protein. The table records about 46,000 distinct CDR3 sequences, roughly 4.1% of them present only once. Germline CDR1 reads SGHRS; CDR2 reads YFSETQ. The CDR3 consists of 14 residues. The V and J ends lost 0 bases and 5 bases respectively, with 8 bases between them. This clonotype was recorded many times. Its antigen is unknown. Source material: PBMCs. This receptor was obtained from a woman aged 55-75 years with multiple sclerosis. The chain has TRBV5-1 and TRBJ1-4, with D perhaps TRBD1 (5 bases). The CDR3: CASSLGQRNEKLFF. In DNA form, the CDR3 reads TGCGCCAGCAGCTTGGGACAGCGGAATGAAAAACTGTTTTTT.